These 8 T cell receptor beta chains share one sample of origin, sequenced in a study of CD8 T cells in Susac syndrome. Reverse transcription used roughly 0.5 to 1 ug RNA and random hexamers. TCRdb re-called the immunoSEQ multiplex PCR reads through MiXCR, storing one row per CDR3 protein. The data contain about 130,000 distinct CDR3 sequences, about 94% of them singletons. Sequenced material: CD8+ T cells from PBMCs. The receptors originated from a human donor with Susac syndrome.

The V and J genes are TRBV9 and TRBJ2-2; 7 bases fit TRBD2. CDR3 size: 16 residues. Germline V gives CDR1 SGDLS, CDR2 YYNGEE. With 0 bases clipped from V and 5 bases from J, the junction kept 7 bases outside the gene matches. The DNA for the CDR3 is TGTGCCAGCAGCGTAGGCGGGGGTCCGCTTACCGGGGAGCTGTTTTTT. As protein: CASSVGGGPLTGELFF.

The rearrangement joins TRBV6-6 to TRBJ2-5, with D possibly matching TRBD1 (6 bases). The CDR3 consists of 12 residues. CDR1 is MNHNY, CDR2 SVGAGI, per germline (reference sequence). Trimming left V 6 bases short and J 1 base short, with 6 bases between. CDR3 sequence reads: CASRQGQETQYF. In DNA form, the CDR3 reads TGTGCCAGCAGACAGGGCCAAGAGACCCAGTACTTC.

In DNA form, the CDR3 reads TGTGCCAGCAGCTCACAACCTTACGAGCAGTACTTC. Its translation is CASSSQPYEQYF. The chain links TRBV12-3 or TRBV12-4 to TRBJ2-7; D gene unclear. The V end was cut by 6 bases, the J end by 4 bases, with 10 bases between. This CDR3 contains 12 residues.

The rearrangement joins TRBV4-3 to TRBJ2-7; 9 bases match TRBD2. Germline loops: CDR1 LGHNA, CDR2 YSLEER. This CDR3 is built from 17 residues. V lost 0 bases to trimming and J lost 0 bases; unmatched junction nucleotides: 6. CDR3 sequence: CASSQDLLAGNSYEQYF. CDR3 nucleotide sequence: TGCGCCAGCAGCCAAGACCTACTAGCGGGTAACTCCTACGAGCAGTACTTC.

This sequence joins TRBV29-1 and TRBJ1-4; D might be TRBD1 (5 bases). Trimming took off 2 bases at V and 8 bases at J, with 15 bases between the two ends. The CDR3 has 14 amino acids. Germline values: CDR1 SQVTM, CDR2 ANQGSEA. The CDR3 DNA sequence: TGCAGCGTTGAAACGGGGGATTTCGTGGAAAAACTGTTTTTT. Encoded protein: CSVETGDFVEKLFF.

The chain combines TRBV27 with TRBJ1-2; D is unresolved. The V and J ends lost 5 bases and 8 bases respectively, with 24 bases between them. CDR1 is MNHEY and CDR2 is SMNVEV in the germline V gene (reference sequence). The CDR3 contains 16 residues. The CDR3 sequence: CASSPSGGPVALGYTF. In DNA, the CDR3 is TGTGCCAGCAGTCCCTCGGGAGGACCGGTGGCCCTCGGCTACACCTTC.

The gene calls are TRBV27 and TRBJ2-5; 7 bases align to TRBD1. The length of the CDR3 is 14 residues. Germline CDR1 is MNHEY and CDR2 is SMNVEV (reference sequence). With 3 bases clipped from V and 4 bases from J, the junction kept 5 bases outside the gene matches. In DNA form, the CDR3 reads TGTGCCAGCAGTTTGGGTAACAGGGGAGAGACCCAGTACTTC. Its translation: CASSLGNRGETQYF.

The chain has TRBV11-2 and TRBJ1-5; tentative D call: TRBD1 (5 bases). The V end was cut by 5 bases, the J end by 0 bases, with 11 bases between. This CDR3 is 15 amino acids long. The germline gives CDR1 SGHAT, CDR2 FQNNGV. The CDR3: CASSPTGYSNQPQHF. The CDR3 coding sequence is TGTGCCAGCAGCCCCACAGGTTATAGCAATCAGCCCCAGCATTTT.